The T cell receptor (beta chain) under discussion was sequenced for a study of blood T cell repertoires in COVID-19. V gave up 6 bases and J gave up 9 bases, with 18 bases separating them. Germline V gene lookup returns CDR1 SQVTM and CDR2 ANQGSEA. The CDR3 length is 12 residues. Authors' processing steps: Estimation of nucleated cell counts relied on the amplification of reference gene primers. The assay was immunoSEQ multiplex PCR, and TCRdb's table has in-frame clones only and misses some. For V, J and clone size, that table is used; D and trimming come from the DNA. The top ten hold roughly 8.3% of the sample, which has 35,000 to 45,000 clones, 85% to 95% seen once. This clone was found once.

This chain uses TRBV29-1 with TRBJ2-7; perhaps TRBD1 as D (5 bases). The receptor's source is a man aged 50 to 59 with active COVID-19. The sequenced sample was peripheral blood. Here the CDR3 reads CSVEDKFYAQYF. Written as DNA, the CDR3 is TGCAGCGTCGAGGACAAGTTCTATGCGCAGTACTTC.